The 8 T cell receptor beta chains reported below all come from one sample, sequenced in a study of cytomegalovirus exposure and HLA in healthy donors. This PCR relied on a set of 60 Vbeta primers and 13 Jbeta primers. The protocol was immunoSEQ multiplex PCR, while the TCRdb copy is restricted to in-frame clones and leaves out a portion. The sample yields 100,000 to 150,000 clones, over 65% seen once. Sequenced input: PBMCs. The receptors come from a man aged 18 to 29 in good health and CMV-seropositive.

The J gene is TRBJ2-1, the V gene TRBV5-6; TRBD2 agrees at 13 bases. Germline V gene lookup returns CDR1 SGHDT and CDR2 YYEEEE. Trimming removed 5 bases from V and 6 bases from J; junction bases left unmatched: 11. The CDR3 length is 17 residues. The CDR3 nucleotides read TGTGCCAGCAGTACCGACCGGACTAGCGGGGGACTCAATGAGCAGTTCTTC. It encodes CASSTDRTSGGLNEQFF.

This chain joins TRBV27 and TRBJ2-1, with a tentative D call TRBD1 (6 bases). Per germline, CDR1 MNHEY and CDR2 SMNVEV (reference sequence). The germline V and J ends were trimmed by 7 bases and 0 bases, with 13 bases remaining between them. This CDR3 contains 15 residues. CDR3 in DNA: TGTGCCAGCACCAGAACAGGGAGCTCCTACAATGAGCAGTTCTTC. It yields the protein CASTRTGSSYNEQFF.

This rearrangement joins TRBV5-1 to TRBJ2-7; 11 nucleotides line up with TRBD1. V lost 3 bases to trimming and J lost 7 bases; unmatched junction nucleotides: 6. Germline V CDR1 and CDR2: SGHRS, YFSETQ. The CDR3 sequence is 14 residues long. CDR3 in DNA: TGCGCCAGCAGCTCTGGACAGGGGGCGGGGGAGCAGTACTTC. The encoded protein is CASSSGQGAGEQYF.

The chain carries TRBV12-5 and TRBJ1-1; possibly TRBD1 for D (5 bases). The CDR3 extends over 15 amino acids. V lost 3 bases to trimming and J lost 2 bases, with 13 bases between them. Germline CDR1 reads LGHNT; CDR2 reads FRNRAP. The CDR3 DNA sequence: TGTGCTAGTGGTTTCGGGGGGACCGGTAACACTGAAGCTTTCTTT. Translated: CASGFGGTGNTEAFF.

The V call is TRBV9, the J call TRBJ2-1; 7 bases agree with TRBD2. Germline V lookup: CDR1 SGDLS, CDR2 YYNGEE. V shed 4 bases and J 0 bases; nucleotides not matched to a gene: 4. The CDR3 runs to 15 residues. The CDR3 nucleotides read TGTGCCAGCAGCTCCCGGGGGGTCTCCTACAATGAGCAGTTCTTC. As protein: CASSSRGVSYNEQFF.

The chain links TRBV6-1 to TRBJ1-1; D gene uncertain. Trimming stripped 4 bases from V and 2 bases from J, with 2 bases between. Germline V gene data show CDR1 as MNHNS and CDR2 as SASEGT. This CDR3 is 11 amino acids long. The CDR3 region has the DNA TGTGCCAGCAGTGCAAACACTGAAGCTTTCTTT. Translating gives CASSANTEAFF.

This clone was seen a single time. The CDR3 spells CASSKLAEWFEQFF. DNA of the CDR3: TGTGCCAGCAGTAAACTAGCGGAGTGGTTTGAGCAGTTCTTC. The V call is TRBV2, the J call TRBJ2-1; 8 positions match TRBD2. The CDR3 covers 14 residues. V was clipped by 5 bases and J by 9 bases; unmatched bases: 9. Germline V gene data show CDR1 as SNHLY and CDR2 as FYNNEI.

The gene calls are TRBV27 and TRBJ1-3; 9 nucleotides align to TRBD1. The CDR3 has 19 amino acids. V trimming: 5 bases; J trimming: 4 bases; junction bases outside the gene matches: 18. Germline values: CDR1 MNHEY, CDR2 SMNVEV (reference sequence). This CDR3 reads CASSHLPPGQGISGNTIYF. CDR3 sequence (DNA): TGTGCCAGCAGTCACCTACCCCCGGGACAGGGAATCTCGGGAAACACCATATATTTT.